This T cell receptor (beta chain) was found in a study of T cell changes during pregnancy in multiple sclerosis. The table came from immunoSEQ multiplex PCR; TCRdb's copy has only in-frame clones and leaves some out. This sample has tens of thousands of clones, with approximately 90% found just once. CDR1 SGHRS and CDR2 YFSETQ come from the germline V gene. The CDR3 is 17 residues long. The V gene end was trimmed by 2 bases and the J gene end by 4 bases; junction bases not matched to a gene: 9. The sequence was obtained from a female donor in good health, enrolled as a control in a pregnancy study. The sequences come from peripheral blood, collected in the first trimester of pregnancy. The V and J genes are TRBV5-1 and TRBJ2-2; TRBD1 aligns across 9 bases. The CDR3 sequence is CASSLQGQGLTTGELFF. CDR3 DNA sequence: TGCGCCAGCAGCTTACAAGGACAGGGGCTGACCACCGGGGAGCTGTTTTTT.